The rows below give T cell receptor beta chains drawn from one sample of a study of CD8+ T cells in alopecia areata. The table came from immunoSEQ multiplex PCR; TCRdb's copy has only in-frame clones and leaves some out. This sample has under 70,000 clones, with about 96% found just once. The material sequenced was CD8+ T cells sorted from blood, taken at week 0. These TCRs come from a human donor with alopecia areata. Both conserved end residues are part of each CDR3. D genes are given only for firm matches. Rows may omit the clone size; those that give it use once, few, many or a size class.

TRBV7-2	.	TRBJ2-5	TRBD2	TGTGCCAGCAGCTTAGAGCGGGGGGGCATAGAGACCCAGTACTTC	CASSLERGGIETQYF
TRBV29-1	.	TRBJ1-2	.	TGCAGCGTTGAAGGCGGATACGGGATTGACTATGGCTACACCTTC	CSVEGGYGIDYGYTF
TRBV7-8	.	TRBJ2-6	.	TGTGCCAGCAGCCCAAACCCCGGGCCTTCTGGGGCCAACGTCCTGACTTTC	CASSPNPGPSGANVLTF
TRBV19	.	TRBJ2-6	.	TGTGCCAGTTCTCCCTCTTCTGGGGCCAACGTCCTGACTTTC	CASSPSSGANVLTF
TRBV7-2	once	TRBJ2-3	.	TGTGCCAGCAGCTTATTGGGCACAGATACGCAGTATTTT	CASSLLGTDTQYF
TRBV19	.	TRBJ2-5	.	TGTGCCAGTAGTATGCACAGAAAAGAGACCCAGTACTTC	CASSMHRKETQYF
TRBV7-8	.	TRBJ2-3	.	TGTGCCAGCAGCTTACGTGCCGGGGGCCCCACAGATACGCAGTATTTT	CASSLRAGGPTDTQYF
TRBV6-5	.	TRBJ1-1	TRBD1	TGTGCCAGCAGTTTTGGACAGGGGACCGTTGCTTTCTTT	CASSFGQGTVAFF
TRBV7-9	.	TRBJ1-3	.	TGTGCCAGCAGCTTTGAAGGGCCTGGAAACACCATATATTTT	CASSFEGPGNTIYF
TRBV2	.	TRBJ1-1	.	TGTGCCAGCAGTGAATGGGACCTGTCAGGGCCGAACACTGAAGCTTTCTTT	CASSEWDLSGPNTEAFF
TRBV6-5	.	TRBJ2-7	.	TGTGCCAGCAGTTACAGCAGACTTCCGATCGGAGAGCAGTACTTC	CASSYSRLPIGEQYF
TRBV18	.	TRBJ2-6	.	TGTGCCAGCAGGGACTTAAGCTCTGGGGCCAACGTCCTGACTTTC	CASRDLSSGANVLTF
TRBV4-2	.	TRBJ2-3	TRBD2	TGTGCCAGCAGCCAAGACCTACTAGCGGCCTCCACAGATACGCAGTATTTT	CASSQDLLAASTDTQYF
TRBV4-2	.	TRBJ2-7	TRBD2	TGTGCCAGCATGGGCGGGAGCTACGAGCAGTACTTC	CASMGGSYEQYF
TRBV4-3	.	TRBJ2-7	.	TGCGCCAGCAGCCAAGATGGCAAAAGGGGCGGGCGGGACGAGCAGTACTTC	CASSQDGKRGGRDEQYF
TRBV5-1	.	TRBJ1-6	.	TGCGCCAGCAGCGGCGATAACCTACCCTCCCTCCACTTT	CASSGDNLPSLHF
TRBV4-3	.	TRBJ1-2	TRBD1	TGCGCCAGCAGCCACCTGATGGGACAGACCCTTTATGGCTACACCTTC	CASSHLMGQTLYGYTF
TRBV27	.	TRBJ2-7	.	TGTGCCAGCAACAGCGTCTCGCGGGCCTACGAGCAGTACTTC	CASNSVSRAYEQYF
TRBV7-8	.	TRBJ2-1	.	TGTGCCAGCACCGCCGACTACAATGAGCAGTTCTTC	CASTADYNEQFF
TRBV28	.	TRBJ1-2	.	TGTGCCAGCAGTTTAAGGGGTCTCTATGGCTACACCTTC	CASSLRGLYGYTF
TRBV4-3	.	TRBJ2-1	TRBD2	TGCGCCAGCAGCCAAGATTCGGGGGGGTCTTACAATGAGCAGTTCTTC	CASSQDSGGSYNEQFF
TRBV4-1	once	TRBJ2-1	TRBD1	TGCGCCAGCAGCCAAGCCGGGACAGGGGTTTTCGGTGAGCAGTTCTTC	CASSQAGTGVFGEQFF
TRBV10-2	.	TRBJ1-5	.	TGCGCCAGCAGTGAAGAAGATTATCAGCCCCAGCATTTT	CASSEEDYQPQHF
TRBV11-2	.	TRBJ2-3	.	TGTGCCAGCAGCTCCGCAGATACGCAGTATTTT	CASSSADTQYF
TRBV19	.	TRBJ1-5	.	TGTGCCAGTAGTATCTGGGAGGGCAATCAGCCCCAGCATTTT	CASSIWEGNQPQHF
TRBV7-9	.	TRBJ2-5	.	TGTGCCAGCAGCTTAGTCGACGGACCACAAGAGACCCAGTACTTC	CASSLVDGPQETQYF
TRBV14	.	TRBJ2-5	.	TGTGCCAGCAGCACCCCTCCGGAGGGAAAGACCCAGTACTTC	CASSTPPEGKTQYF
TRBV6-6	.	TRBJ2-2	TRBD1	TGTGCCAGCACCGAGCAGGGGGCAGGGGGGGAGCTGTTTTTT	CASTEQGAGGELFF
TRBV5-1	.	TRBJ2-5	TRBD2	TGCGCCAGCAGCTTGGGTGAGCGGGGGTTCCTACAAGAGACCCAGTACTTC	CASSLGERGFLQETQYF
TRBV4-1	.	TRBJ2-5	.	TGCGCCAGCAGCCAAGAGGGGGAGACCCAGTACTTC	CASSQEGETQYF
TRBV4-1	.	TRBJ2-5	.	TGCGCCAGCAGCCCCGGGGGGCCAGCGGGTTTAGAGACCCAGTACTTC	CASSPGGPAGLETQYF
TRBV29-1	.	TRBJ1-2	TRBD1	TGCAGCGCAGACAGGGACGGCTACACCTTC	CSADRDGYTF
TRBV6-5	.	TRBJ2-3	.	TGTGCCAGCAGTTATTCCTCAGGGGAAGATACGCAGTATTTT	CASSYSSGEDTQYF
TRBV4-3	.	TRBJ2-7	.	TGCGCCAGCAGCCAAAGTGTGACCTACGAGCAGTGCTTC	CASSQSVTYEQCF
TRBV19	.	TRBJ2-5	.	TGTGCCAGTAGTATATTTCTAGACCCTCGAGAGACCCAGTACTTC	CASSIFLDPRETQYF
TRBV7-9	once	TRBJ2-7	.	TGTGCCAGCAGCTTAGATGAGGCGAGCTCCTACGAGCAGTACTTC	CASSLDEASSYEQYF
TRBV4-2	.	TRBJ1-2	.	TGTGCCAGCAGCCAAGGTCTAGGGAACGGCTACACCTTC	CASSQGLGNGYTF
TRBV5-8	.	TRBJ2-7	TRBD2	TGTGCCAGCACGAGGACTAGCGGGTCTCGCGAGCAGTACTTC	CASTRTSGSREQYF
TRBV4-3	.	TRBJ1-2	TRBD1	TGCGCCAGCAAAAGCCAGGGGGCGGAAAACTATGGCTACACCTTC	CASKSQGAENYGYTF
TRBV4-3	once	TRBJ2-1	TRBD2	TGCGCCAGCAGCCAAGGAGTGGGTAGCGGGGCCTACAATGAGCAGTTCTTC	CASSQGVGSGAYNEQFF
TRBV5-1	.	TRBJ2-1	.	TGCGCCAGCAGCCCTACAGGGATCAATGAGCAGTTCTTC	CASSPTGINEQFF
TRBV7-8	.	TRBJ2-3	.	TGTGCCAGCAGCTCTTTACATTCTAGCACAGATACGCAGTATTTT	CASSSLHSSTDTQYF
TRBV19	.	TRBJ1-1	.	TGTGCCAGTAGTATCCTATGGCCGTCCAACACTGAAGCTTTCTTT	CASSILWPSNTEAFF
TRBV7-8	.	TRBJ2-7	.	TGTGCCAGCAGCCTACAGGGTCCCTACGAGCAGTACTTC	CASSLQGPYEQYF
TRBV7-9	.	TRBJ1-5	.	TGTGCCAGCAGCTTTGGTCGGAGCAATCAGCCCCAGCATTTT	CASSFGRSNQPQHF
TRBV7-9	.	TRBJ2-7	TRBD2	TGTGCCAGCAGCTTGGGCAAGCGGGGGCTCCCCTACGAGCAGTACTTC	CASSLGKRGLPYEQYF
TRBV4-1	.	TRBJ2-7	TRBD1	TGCGCCAGCAGCCCCGGGACAGGGGGGTACGAGCAGTACTTC	CASSPGTGGYEQYF
TRBV7-2	.	TRBJ2-7	.	TGTGCCAGCAGCTTAGTAGCCAGCTCCTACGAGCAGTACTTC	CASSLVASSYEQYF
TRBV2	.	TRBJ2-5	.	TGTGCCAGCCACACGGGCGCACGGGAGACCCAGTACTTC	CASHTGARETQYF
TRBV19	.	TRBJ1-1	.	TGTGCCAGTAGTTACGGGGGAAACACTGAAGCTTTCTTT	CASSYGGNTEAFF
TRBV7-2	.	TRBJ2-7	.	TGTGCCAGCAGCTTCCCGGACTCACCTCTCTACGAGCAGTACTTC	CASSFPDSPLYEQYF
TRBV29-1	.	TRBJ2-3	.	TGCAGCGTAAGACTAGAGAACACAGATACGCAGTATTTT	CSVRLENTDTQYF
TRBV6-5	.	TRBJ2-5	.	TGTGCCAGCAGTTACTCCTCGGGACAAGGGACCCAGTACTTC	CASSYSSGQGTQYF
TRBV19	.	TRBJ2-1	.	TGTGCCAGTAGTGCCTCCTATTACAATGAGCAGTTCTTC	CASSASYYNEQFF
TRBV7-3	.	TRBJ2-7	.	TGTGCCAGCAGCCTTTCAGGGCGTGACGAGCAGTACTTC	CASSLSGRDEQYF
TRBV12-5	.	TRBJ2-3	.	TGTGCTAGTGGTTTGGTAGAGGGAGGCTTCACAGATACGCAGTATTTT	CASGLVEGGFTDTQYF
TRBV7-9	.	TRBJ1-1	.	TGTGCCAGCAGCTCCTGGTCCAGCGGGTCAGAAAACACTGAAGCTTTCTTT	CASSSWSSGSENTEAFF